A single TCR beta chain is shown here with its context. No antigen is known for it. The data were taken from a study of T cells after yellow fever vaccination. The CDR3 runs to 14 residues. Trimming cost V 4 bases and J 4 bases; bases outside gene matches: 6. The germline V gene has CDR1 SNHLY and CDR2 FYNNEI. Generation of TCR cDNA used 5'RACE template switching (which added a universal primer site and UMIs). TCRdb reprocessed the 5' RACE reads via MiXCR and lists one record per CDR3 protein. The sample lists some 550,000 distinct CDR3 sequences; about 19% were seen once. The study's findings and limits: Contaminants from the bulk population, in the form of abundant clonotypes, could be found in FACS-sorted repertoires. The appearance of a small share of clonotypes in both CD4 and CD8 compartments was observed.

The rearrangement uses TRBV2 and TRBJ2-7; the match to TRBD1 covers 8 bases. The receptor was derived from a young man who received the YFV17D yellow fever vaccine. Source: PBMCs, taken 15 days after the yellow fever booster vaccination. DNA for the CDR3: TGTGCCAGCAGTGTGGGACAGGACAATTACGAGCAGTACTTC. Translation gives CASSVGQDNYEQYF. The full variable domain, rest sourced from reference TRBV2 and TRBJ2-7, is EPEVTQTPSHQVTQMGQEVILRCVPISNHLYFYWYRQILGQKVEFLVSFYNNEISEKSEIFDDQFSVERPDGSNFTLKIRSTKLEDSAMYFCASSVGQDNYEQYFGPGTRLTVT.